The 15 T cell receptor beta chains below come from one sample, sequenced in a study of T cell responses to AZD1222 COVID-19 vaccine. Sequenced by immunoSEQ multiplex PCR; TCRdb stores in-frame clones only, minus some. The sample lists about 64,000 clones; 85% to 95% were seen once. Sequences were derived from peripheral blood, sampled 28 days after the second dose of the MenACWY control vaccine. The receptors were gathered from an adult who received the MenACWY meningococcal vaccine as a control.

The chain is built from TRBV3-1 (or the pseudogene TRBV3-2) and TRBJ1-5; D is ambiguous. The V and J ends lost 0 bases and 0 bases respectively, with 24 bases between them. The CDR3 spans 21 residues. Germline loops: CDR1 LGHDT, CDR2 YNNKEL (reference sequence). CDR3 coding DNA: TGTGCCAGCAGCCAAGATCTCTCCGGCCGGCCAGAAACATATAGCAATCAGCCCCAGCATTTT. Residues: CASSQDLSGRPETYSNQPQHF.

The chain links TRBV28 to TRBJ1-4; 8 nucleotides match TRBD1. The CDR3 runs to 16 residues. Trimming took 6 bases from V and 5 from J; bases not matched to a gene: 11. The germline gives CDR1 MDHEN, CDR2 SYDVKM. In DNA, the CDR3 is TGTGCCAGCAGCCCCCAGGGGGCTGGGGGGAATGAAAAACTGTTTTTT. Protein product: CASSPQGAGGNEKLFF. The full variable domain, in which reference TRBV28 and TRBJ1-4 provide the parts outside the CDR3, is DVKVTQSSRYLVKRTGEKVFLECVQDMDHENMFWYRQDPGLGLRLIYFSYDVKMKEKGDIPEGYSVSREKKERFSLILESASTNQTSMYLCASSPQGAGGNEKLFFGSGTQLSVL.

This chain links TRBV5-1 with TRBJ2-7; perhaps D is TRBD1 or TRBD2 (5 bases each). Germline V gives CDR1 SGHRS, CDR2 YFSETQ. The CDR3 has 13 amino acids. V was trimmed by 1 base and J by 2 bases, leaving 7 bases between them. CDR3 sequence: CASSLTGPYEQYF. The DNA for the CDR3 is TGCGCCAGCAGCTTGACGGGACCCTACGAGCAGTACTTC.

This clone came up once. V gene TRBV11-2 combines with J gene TRBJ1-1; D possibly corresponds to TRBD1 (6 bases). This CDR3 contains 15 residues. V lost 5 bases, J lost 1 base, and 14 bases lay in between. From germline, CDR1 is SGHAT and CDR2 FQNNGV. CDR3 DNA sequence: TGTGCCAGCAGCGGCCGGGACACTCCGAACACTGAAGCTTTCTTT. Protein sequence: CASSGRDTPNTEAFF.

The rearrangement joins TRBV7-6 to TRBJ2-7; D is uncertain. V dropped 1 base and J dropped 0 bases, with 10 bases sitting between them. Germline CDR1 is SGHVS and CDR2 is FNYEAQ. CDR3 size: 15 residues. For the CDR3, the DNA is TGTGCCAGCAGCTTAGGAGAGGAGATCTCCTACGAGCAGTACTTC. Its translation: CASSLGEEISYEQYF.

The chain employs TRBV28 and TRBJ1-2, with D possibly matching TRBD1 (5 bases). The V gene's germline CDR1 is MDHEN and CDR2 SYDVKM. This CDR3 has 14 amino acids. V dropped 10 bases and J dropped 0 bases, with 15 bases sitting between them. CDR3: CAIQTGGANYGYTF. The DNA of the CDR3 is TGTGCCATACAGACGGGGGGGGCTAACTATGGCTACACCTTC.

J is TRBJ2-7 and V is TRBV28, with TRBD1 identical over 9 bases. Germline CDR1 reads MDHEN; CDR2 reads SYDVKM. This CDR3 has 14 amino acids. V shed 3 bases, J shed 8 bases, and the junction held 8 bases outside the gene matches. In DNA form, the CDR3 reads TGTGCCAGCAGTTTCGGGACAGGGATAATTCAGCAGTACTTC. Amino acids: CASSFGTGIIQQYF. The variable domain in full, completed from reference TRBV28 and TRBJ2-7, reads DVKVTQSSRYLVKRTGEKVFLECVQDMDHENMFWYRQDPGLGLRLIYFSYDVKMKEKGDIPEGYSVSREKKERFSLILESASTNQTSMYLCASSFGTGIIQQYFGPGTRLTVT.

V usage is TRBV27 and J usage is TRBJ1-2; possible D gene TRBD1, 6 bases. V lost 5 bases and J 4 bases, leaving 14 bases between the germline ends. Looked up from germline, CDR1 is MNHEY and CDR2 is SMNVEV (reference sequence). The CDR3 loop spans 14 amino acids. Here the CDR3 DNA reads TGTGCCAGCAGTACCCTACAGGGAAGCTATGGCTACACCTTC. Translation gives CASSTLQGSYGYTF.

V usage is TRBV9 and J usage is TRBJ2-2; TRBD1 might be the D (6 bases). V lost 3 bases, J lost 7 bases, and 19 bases lay in between. The CDR3 covers 16 residues. Germline CDR1 SGDLS, CDR2 YYNGEE. The CDR3 here is CASSDYRWETGGELFF. As DNA, the CDR3 is TGTGCCAGCAGCGACTATAGGTGGGAGACAGGCGGGGAGCTGTTTTTT. Full variable domain (outside the CDR3, taken from reference TRBV9 and TRBJ2-2): DSGVTQTPKHLITATGQRVTLRCSPRSGDLSVYWYQQSLDQGLQFLIQYYNGEERAKGNILERFSAQQFPDLHSELNLSSLELGDSALYFCASSDYRWETGGELFFGEGSRLTVL.

The chain uses TRBV28 and TRBJ1-4; no reliable D call. V was clipped by 7 bases and J by 10 bases, with 16 bases between them. The CDR3 is 13 amino acids. Germline V gene sequence: CDR1 MDHEN, CDR2 SYDVKM. The CDR3 here is CASNVDQDGKLFF. As DNA, the CDR3 is TGTGCCAGCAATGTCGATCAGGACGGAAAACTGTTTTTT.

A few counts support this clone. The J gene is TRBJ2-5, the V gene TRBV29-1, with a tentative D call TRBD1 (5 bases). Trimming pared 7 bases from V and 7 bases from J, leaving 13 bases between. Germline V gives CDR1 SQVTM, CDR2 ANQGSEA. The CDR3 spans 11 residues. CDR3 residues: CSAVEQGTQYF. In DNA, the CDR3 is TGCAGCGCCGTAGAGCAGGGGACCCAGTACTTC.

V is TRBV12-3 or TRBV12-4 and J is TRBJ1-1, with TRBD1 matching over 7 bases. V lost 2 bases, J lost 14 bases, and 8 bases stayed unmatched. CDR3 size: 12 residues. CDR3 region: CASSLMRGPTFF. Written as DNA, the CDR3 is TGTGCCAGCAGTTTAATGAGGGGGCCCACCTTCTTT.

The chain carries TRBV5-4 and TRBJ1-2; D possibly corresponds to TRBD1 (5 bases). CDR1 and CDR2 (germline): SGHNT, YYREEE (reference sequence). CDR3 length equals 11 residues. Trimming took 2 bases from V and 8 from J, leaving 7 bases between them. CDR3 loop: CASSFQGGYTF. DNA for the CDR3: TGTGCCAGCAGCTTCCAGGGAGGCTACACCTTC.

This clone was detected a few times. V usage is TRBV18 and J usage is TRBJ1-2; 7 bases map to TRBD1. J gave up 6 bases and V 0 bases, and 10 bases lay outside the gene matches. This CDR3 is 16 amino acids long. Germline V gene data show CDR1 as KGHSH and CDR2 as LQKENI. The CDR3 coding sequence is TGTGCCAGCTCACCACCATATACCGATGGGACAGATGGCTACACCTTC. Encoded protein: CASSPPYTDGTDGYTF. The entire variable domain, with the rest obtained from reference TRBV18 and TRBJ1-2, is as follows: NAGVMQNPRHLVRRRGQEARLRCSPMKGHSHVYWYRQLPEEGLKFMVYLQKENIIDESGMPKERFSAEFPKEGPSILRIQQVVRGDSAAYFCASSPPYTDGTDGYTFGSGTRLTVV.

This clone occurred once. The rearrangement uses TRBV5-4 and TRBJ2-1; D call uncertain. The CDR3 is made up of 12 amino acids. V was clipped by 5 bases and J by 6 bases, with 9 bases between them. Germline-derived CDR1 and CDR2 are SGHNT and YYREEE (reference sequence). The CDR3 loop is CASSYNSNEQFF. The CDR3 region has the DNA TGTGCCAGCAGTTATAACAGCAATGAGCAGTTCTTC.